This T cell receptor (beta chain) was identified in a study of blood T cell repertoires in COVID-19. Background on the study: There were acute and convalescent COVID-19 samples, and they came from the United States, Italy and Spain. Nucleic acid was either cDNA or gDNA, and it came from T cells, B-cell-depleted T cells, or PBMCs.

Enrolment of Seattle patients took place during active infection, and they were followed longitudinally. Authors' data handling: Quantification of nucleated cells was approximated via reference gene primer amplification. Method: immunoSEQ multiplex PCR; TCRdb's copy keeps in-frame clones and lacks some. The V and J calls and clone size come from that table; D and trimming were worked out from the DNA. The top ten clones hold approximately 0.69% of a sample with roughly 190,000 clones, roughly 92% of them seen once. The germline V gene has CDR1 MGHDK and CDR2 SYGVNS. The CDR3 spans 14 residues. The V and J ends lost 2 bases and 9 bases, in that order; junction bases with no gene match: 4.

The sample was peripheral blood. The chain combines TRBV25-1 with TRBJ2-3; the match to TRBD2 covers 11 bases. This clonotype was obtained from a man in his thirties or forties with COVID-19, enrolled during active disease. The CDR3 loop reads CASSEGTSGTTQYF. The CDR3 bases are TGTGCCAGCAGTGAAGGGACTAGCGGAACCACGCAGTATTTT.